This entry describes one TCR beta chain. Its antigen is not yet known. Base qualities are not recorded, but no much larger clone differs from it by a single base. These data originate in a study of blood T cell repertoires in COVID-19 (TCRdb year 2020). A note on the overall study: Samples covering the acute and convalescent phases of COVID-19 were provided by collaborators in the United States, Italy and Spain. The material from the prospective study consisted of cDNA or gDNA derived from T cells, B-cell-depleted T cells, or PBMCs. Subjects who had been exposed to COVID-19, were actively infected with it, or had recovered from it provided the deeply sampled blood TCRbeta repertoires that made up the dataset. A freely available public database, intended as a resource for researchers studying the immune response to SARS-CoV-2, is where the repertoires were released. The samples were drawn from two sources: the first 160 participants of the ongoing ImmuneRACE study, and 950 to 1,500 subjects contributed by 6 global collaborators. Sample metadata almost always included a de-identified subject ID, COVID-19 status, age in years and sex. Where available, HLA class I and class II types were obtained from metadata supplied by the sample provider rather than from assay-based typing.

TCRbeta CDR3 regions were amplified from genomic DNA using the immunoSEQ Assay, a bias-controlled multiplex PCR. The study's own analysis went as follows. The number of nucleated cells in each sample was estimated from the amplification of reference gene primers within the assay. Sequence reads were collapsed and filtered to measure the absolute abundance of every unique TCRbeta CDR3 rearrangement. For each sample, productive Simpson clonality was calculated as the square root of Simpson's diversity index across productive rearrangements. The table comes from immuneACCESS by way of TCRdb, which keeps in-frame sequences with V and J called. Part of the clones is missing from these tables; in studies checked, under half for an unresolved V gene and the rest for unknown reasons. D and trimming come from the DNA, and the V and J calls and clone size come from that table. Within this sample are approximately 300,000 clones, with about 89% of them counted one time only. The ten largest clones take up under 7.5% of the sample.

Samples from volunteer blood donors who had recovered from COVID-19 were contributed by a second Seattle source. Whole blood was collected in K2EDTA tubes by collaborating institutions according to the institutions' own protocols. Collaborator samples were shipped for TCRbeta analysis as frozen whole blood, isolated PBMCs, or DNA extracted from either sample type. Here is what the overall study found, with its caveats: The quantity of clinical and demographic metadata differed by source and by participant and was supplied without curation.

The CDR3 runs 13 residues from the cysteine to the phenylalanine. Solely the CDR3 DNA is kept, with 39 bases framed from the first base. V gives up 4 bases and J gives up 14 bases, and the segment between their germline ends measures 18 bases. Reading the germline V gene gives CDR1 SGHAT and CDR2 FQNNGV. The sample consisted of peripheral blood. The receptor was isolated from a man aged 18 to 30 who had recovered from COVID-19. The sequence links TRBV11-2 to TRBJ2-1; a tentative D match to TRBD2 spans 6 bases. The DNA sequence is as follows: TGTGCCAGCAGCTCCTCTTGGAGGGAGTGGGAGTTCTTC. Its protein product is CASSSSWREWEFF. Supplemented by the reference TRBV11-2 and TRBJ2-1 proteins around the CDR3, the complete variable domain is EAGVAQSPRYKIIEKRQSVAFWCNPISGHATLYWYQQILGQGPKLLIQFQNNGVVDDSQLPKDRFSAERLKGVDSTLKIQPAKLEDSAVYLCASSSSWREWEFFGPGTRLTVL.